This T cell receptor (beta chain) was observed in a study of Ad26.COV2.S vaccination and SARS-CoV-2 variants. About the study: In the study, Ad26.COV2.S was injected intramuscularly once, or twice 56 days apart.

Treatment specified: about 20 received Ad26.COV2.S at low or high dose, single or two shots; about five received placebo; per-sample allocation not given. The investigators took samples on day 63 after the first vaccine or placebo injection. Ad26.COV2.S expressed prefusion-stabilized spike from the original Wuhan strain. Method: immunoSEQ multiplex PCR; TCRdb's copy keeps in-frame clones and lacks some. The table has some 290,000 clones, around four fifths seen once. The sequence derives from a person between 18 and 65 years old who received the Ad26.COV2.S COVID-19 vaccine or a placebo. The sample was peripheral blood, taken in a trial of Ad26.COV2.S vaccine versus placebo.

CDR3 DNA sequence: TGTGCCAGCAGCTTATCCTATAACACCGGGGAGCTGTTTTTT. This translates into CASSLSYNTGELFF. The chain links TRBV7-9 to TRBJ2-2, with D hard to call. With 2 bases removed from V and 2 bases from J, the gap between germline ends came to 6 bases. The CDR3 is 14 amino acids. Germline CDR1 reads SEHNR; CDR2 reads FQNEAQ (reference sequence).